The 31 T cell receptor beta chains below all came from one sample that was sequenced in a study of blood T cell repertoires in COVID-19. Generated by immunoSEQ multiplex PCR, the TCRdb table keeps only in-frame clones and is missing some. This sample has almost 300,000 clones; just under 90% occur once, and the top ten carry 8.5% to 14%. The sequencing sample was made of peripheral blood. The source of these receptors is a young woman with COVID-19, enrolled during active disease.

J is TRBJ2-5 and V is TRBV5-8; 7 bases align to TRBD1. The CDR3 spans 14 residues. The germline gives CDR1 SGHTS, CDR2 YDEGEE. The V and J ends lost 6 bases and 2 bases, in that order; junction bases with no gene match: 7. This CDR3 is CASKTRGPQETQYF. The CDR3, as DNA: TGTGCCAGCAAGACGAGGGGGCCTCAAGAGACCCAGTACTTC.

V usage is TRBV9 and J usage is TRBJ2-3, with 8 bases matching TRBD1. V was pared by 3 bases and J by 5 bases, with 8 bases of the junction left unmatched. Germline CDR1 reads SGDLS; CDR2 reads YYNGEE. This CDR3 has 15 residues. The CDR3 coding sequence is TGTGCCAGCAGCGCCCAGGGGGCGCGGAGAGATACGCAGTATTTT. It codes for CASSAQGARRDTQYF.

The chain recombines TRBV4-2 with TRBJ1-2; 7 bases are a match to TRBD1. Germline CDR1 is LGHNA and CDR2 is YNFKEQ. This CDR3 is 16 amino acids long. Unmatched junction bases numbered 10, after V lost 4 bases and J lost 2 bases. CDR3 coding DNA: TGTGCCAGCAGCCCCCTTGGGACAGACAGAAACTATGGCTACACCTTC. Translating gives CASSPLGTDRNYGYTF.

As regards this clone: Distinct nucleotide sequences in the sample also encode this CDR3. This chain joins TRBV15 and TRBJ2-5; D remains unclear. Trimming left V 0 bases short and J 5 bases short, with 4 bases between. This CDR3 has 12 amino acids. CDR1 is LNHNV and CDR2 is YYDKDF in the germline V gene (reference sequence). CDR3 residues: CATSRDRETQYF. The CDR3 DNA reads TGTGCCACCAGCAGAGATCGTGAGACCCAGTACTTC.

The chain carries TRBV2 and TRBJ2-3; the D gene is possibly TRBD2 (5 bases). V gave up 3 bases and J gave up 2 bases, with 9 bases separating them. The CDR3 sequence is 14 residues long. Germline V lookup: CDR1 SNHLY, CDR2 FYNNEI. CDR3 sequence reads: CASSERTSTDTQYF. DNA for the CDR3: TGTGCCAGCAGTGAGAGGACTTCCACAGATACGCAGTATTTT.

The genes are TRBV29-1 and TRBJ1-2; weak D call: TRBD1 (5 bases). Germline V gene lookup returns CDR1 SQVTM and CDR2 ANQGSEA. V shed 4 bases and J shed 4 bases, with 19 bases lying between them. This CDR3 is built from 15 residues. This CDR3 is CSVARRVDSFYGYTF. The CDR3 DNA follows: TGCAGCGTTGCTCGGAGGGTCGACAGCTTCTATGGCTACACCTTC.

In DNA, the CDR3 is TGCGCCAGCAGCGCGGGGGGAGGCGGAAACACCATATATTTT. This encodes CASSAGGGGNTIYF. This chain uses TRBV5-1 with TRBJ1-3; D possibly corresponds to TRBD1 (5 bases). The CDR3 has 14 residues. Germline CDR1 is SGHRS and CDR2 is YFSETQ. Trimming left V 4 bases short and J 4 bases short, with 12 bases between.

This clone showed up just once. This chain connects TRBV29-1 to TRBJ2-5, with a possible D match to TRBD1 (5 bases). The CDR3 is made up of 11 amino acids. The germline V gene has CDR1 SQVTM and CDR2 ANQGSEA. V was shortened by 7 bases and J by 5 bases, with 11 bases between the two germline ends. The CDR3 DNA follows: TGCAGCGGGGGCTACGAGGAGACCCAGTACTTC. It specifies CSGGYEETQYF. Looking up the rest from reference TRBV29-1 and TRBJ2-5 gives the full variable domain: SAVISQKPSRDICQRGTSLTIQCQVDSQVTMMFWYRQQPGQSLTLIATANQGSEATYESGFVIDKFPISRPNLTFSTLTVSNMSPEDSSIYLCSGGYEETQYFGPGTRLLVL.

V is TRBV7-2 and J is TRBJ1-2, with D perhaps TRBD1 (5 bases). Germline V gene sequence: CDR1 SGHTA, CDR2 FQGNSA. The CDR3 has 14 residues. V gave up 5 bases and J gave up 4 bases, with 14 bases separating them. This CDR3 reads CASSTLTDLYGYTF. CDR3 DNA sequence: TGTGCCAGCAGCACCCTGACAGACCTCTATGGCTACACCTTC.

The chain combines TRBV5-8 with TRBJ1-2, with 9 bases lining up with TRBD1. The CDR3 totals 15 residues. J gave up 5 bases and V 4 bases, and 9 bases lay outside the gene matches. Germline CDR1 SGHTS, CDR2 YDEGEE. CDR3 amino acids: CASSPGTGRFYGYTF. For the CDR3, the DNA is TGTGCCAGCAGCCCCGGGACAGGGAGGTTTTATGGCTACACCTTC.

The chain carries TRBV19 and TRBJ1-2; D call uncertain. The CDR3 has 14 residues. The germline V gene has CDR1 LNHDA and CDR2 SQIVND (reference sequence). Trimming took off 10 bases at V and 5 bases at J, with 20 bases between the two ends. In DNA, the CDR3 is TGTGCCATTTACCACGGGAACAGTCAATATGGCTACACCTTC. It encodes CAIYHGNSQYGYTF.

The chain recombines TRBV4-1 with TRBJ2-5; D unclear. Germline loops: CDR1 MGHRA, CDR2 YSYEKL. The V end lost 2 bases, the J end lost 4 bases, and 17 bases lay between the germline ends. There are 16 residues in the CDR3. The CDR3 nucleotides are TGCGCCAGCAGCCAACGTAATCTAACCTCCCGAGAGACCCAGTACTTC. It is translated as CASSQRNLTSRETQYF.

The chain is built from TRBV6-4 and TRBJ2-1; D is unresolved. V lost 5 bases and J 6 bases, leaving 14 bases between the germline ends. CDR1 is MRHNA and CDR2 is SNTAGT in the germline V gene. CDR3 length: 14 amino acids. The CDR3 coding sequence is TGTGCCAGCAGTCCGAGTGGAACGGGCAATGAGCAGTTCTTC. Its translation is CASSPSGTGNEQFF.

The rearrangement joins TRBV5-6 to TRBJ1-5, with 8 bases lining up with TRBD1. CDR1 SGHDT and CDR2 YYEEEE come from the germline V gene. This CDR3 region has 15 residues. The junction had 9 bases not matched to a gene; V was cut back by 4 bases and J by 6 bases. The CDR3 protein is CASSLNRGTSQPQHF. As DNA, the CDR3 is TGTGCCAGCAGCCTTAACAGGGGGACGAGTCAGCCCCAGCATTTT.

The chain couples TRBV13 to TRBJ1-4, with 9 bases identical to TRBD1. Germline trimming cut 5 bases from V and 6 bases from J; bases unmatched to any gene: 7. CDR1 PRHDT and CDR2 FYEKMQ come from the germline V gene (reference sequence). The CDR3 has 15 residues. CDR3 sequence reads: CASSPQGAGDEKLFF. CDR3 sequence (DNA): TGTGCCAGCAGCCCACAGGGGGCCGGGGATGAAAAACTGTTTTTT.

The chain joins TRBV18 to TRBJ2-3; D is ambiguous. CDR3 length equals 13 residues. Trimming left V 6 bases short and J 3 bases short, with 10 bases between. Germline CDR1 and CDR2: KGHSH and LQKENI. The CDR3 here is CASSPWATDTQYF. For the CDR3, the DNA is TGTGCCAGCTCGCCCTGGGCTACAGATACGCAGTATTTT. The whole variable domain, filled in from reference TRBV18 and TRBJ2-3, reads NAGVMQNPRHLVRRRGQEARLRCSPMKGHSHVYWYRQLPEEGLKFMVYLQKENIIDESGMPKERFSAEFPKEGPSILRIQQVVRGDSAAYFCASSPWATDTQYFGPGTRLTVL.

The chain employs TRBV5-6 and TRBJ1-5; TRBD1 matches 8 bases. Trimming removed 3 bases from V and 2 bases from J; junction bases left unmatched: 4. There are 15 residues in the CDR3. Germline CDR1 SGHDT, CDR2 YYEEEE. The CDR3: CASSYGQGGNQPQHF. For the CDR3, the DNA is TGTGCCAGCAGCTACGGACAGGGAGGCAATCAGCCCCAGCATTTT. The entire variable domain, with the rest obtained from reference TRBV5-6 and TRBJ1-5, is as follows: DAGVTQSPTHLIKTRGQQVTLRCSPKSGHDTVSWYQQALGQGPQFIFQYYEEEERQRGNFPDRFSGHQFPNYSSELNVNALLLGDSALYLCASSYGQGGNQPQHFGDGTRLSIL.

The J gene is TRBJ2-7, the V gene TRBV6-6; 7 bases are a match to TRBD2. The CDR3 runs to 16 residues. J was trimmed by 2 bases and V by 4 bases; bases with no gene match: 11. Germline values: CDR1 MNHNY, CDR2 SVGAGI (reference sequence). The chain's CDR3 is CASSFGVGLGPYEQYF. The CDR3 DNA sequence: TGTGCCAGCAGTTTTGGGGTTGGACTAGGGCCCTACGAGCAGTACTTC.

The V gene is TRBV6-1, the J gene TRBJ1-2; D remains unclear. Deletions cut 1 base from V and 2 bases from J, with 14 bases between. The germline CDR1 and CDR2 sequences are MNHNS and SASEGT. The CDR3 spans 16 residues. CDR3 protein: CASSEGRSPLNYGYTF. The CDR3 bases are TGTGCCAGCAGTGAAGGGAGGTCTCCCTTAAACTATGGCTACACCTTC.

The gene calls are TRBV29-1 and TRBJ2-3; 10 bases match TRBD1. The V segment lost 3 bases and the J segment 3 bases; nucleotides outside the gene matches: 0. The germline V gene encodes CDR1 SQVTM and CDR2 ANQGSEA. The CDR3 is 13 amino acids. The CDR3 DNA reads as TGCAGCGTTGAGGGACAGGGGACAGATACGCAGTATTTT. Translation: CSVEGQGTDTQYF.

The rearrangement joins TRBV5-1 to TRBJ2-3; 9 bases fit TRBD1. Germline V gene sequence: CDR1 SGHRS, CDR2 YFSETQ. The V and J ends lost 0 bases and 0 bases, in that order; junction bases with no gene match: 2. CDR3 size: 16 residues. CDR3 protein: CASSLGGTGSTDTQYF. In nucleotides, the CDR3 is TGCGCCAGCAGCTTGGGTGGGACAGGGAGCACAGATACGCAGTATTTT.

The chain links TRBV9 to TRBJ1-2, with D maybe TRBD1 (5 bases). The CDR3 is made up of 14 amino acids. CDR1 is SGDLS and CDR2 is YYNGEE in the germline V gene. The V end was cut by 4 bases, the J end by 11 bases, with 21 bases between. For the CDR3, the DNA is TGTGCCAGCAGCCAGGGCGGGGGTGTCAGACAATACACCTTC. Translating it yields CASSQGGGVRQYTF. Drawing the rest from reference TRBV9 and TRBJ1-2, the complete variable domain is DSGVTQTPKHLITATGQRVTLRCSPRSGDLSVYWYQQSLDQGLQFLIQYYNGEERAKGNILERFSAQQFPDLHSELNLSSLELGDSALYFCASSQGGGVRQYTFGSGTRLTVV.

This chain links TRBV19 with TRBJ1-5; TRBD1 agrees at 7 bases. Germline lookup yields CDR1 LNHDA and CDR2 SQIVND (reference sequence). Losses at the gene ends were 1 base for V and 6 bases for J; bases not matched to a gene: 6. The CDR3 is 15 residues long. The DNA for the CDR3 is TGTGCCAGTAGTATAGGACAGGGTAACCGTCAGCCCCAGCATTTT. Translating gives CASSIGQGNRQPQHF.

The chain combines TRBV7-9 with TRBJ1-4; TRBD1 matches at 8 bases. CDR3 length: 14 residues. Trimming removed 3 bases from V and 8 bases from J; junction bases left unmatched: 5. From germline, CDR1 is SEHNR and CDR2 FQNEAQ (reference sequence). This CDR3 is CASSFGQGYEKLFF. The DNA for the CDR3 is TGTGCCAGCAGCTTCGGACAGGGTTACGAAAAACTGTTTTTT.

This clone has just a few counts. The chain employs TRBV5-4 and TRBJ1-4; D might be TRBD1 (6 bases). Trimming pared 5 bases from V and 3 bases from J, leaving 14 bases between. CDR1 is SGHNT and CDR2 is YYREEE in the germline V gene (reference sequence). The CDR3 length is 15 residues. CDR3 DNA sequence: TGTGCCAGCAGACACACGGGGGGGCCTAATGAAAAACTGTTTTTT. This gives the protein CASRHTGGPNEKLFF. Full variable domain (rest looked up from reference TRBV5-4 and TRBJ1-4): ETGVTQSPTHLIKTRGQQVTLRCSSQSGHNTVSWYQQALGQGPQFIFQYYREEENGRGNFPPRFSGLQFPNYSSELNVNALELDDSALYLCASRHTGGPNEKLFFGSGTQLSVL.

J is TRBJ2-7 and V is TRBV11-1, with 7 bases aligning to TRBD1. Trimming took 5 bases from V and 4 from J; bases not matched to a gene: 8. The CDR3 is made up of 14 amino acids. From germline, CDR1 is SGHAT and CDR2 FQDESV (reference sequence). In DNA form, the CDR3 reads TGTGCCAGCAGCCACACGACAGGGCCATACGAGCAGTACTTC. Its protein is CASSHTTGPYEQYF. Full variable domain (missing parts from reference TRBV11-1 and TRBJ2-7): EAEVAQSPRYKITEKSQAVAFWCDPISGHATLYWYRQILGQGPELLVQFQDESVVDDSQLPKDRFSAERLKGVDSTLKIQPAELGDSAMYLCASSHTTGPYEQYFGPGTRLTVT.

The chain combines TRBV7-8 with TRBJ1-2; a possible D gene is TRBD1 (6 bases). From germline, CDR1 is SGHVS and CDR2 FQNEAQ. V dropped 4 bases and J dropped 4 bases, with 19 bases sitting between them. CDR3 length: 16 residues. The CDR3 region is CASSSLGGGRGYGYTF. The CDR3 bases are TGTGCCAGCAGCTCCCTCGGGGGGGGCAGGGGCTATGGCTACACCTTC.

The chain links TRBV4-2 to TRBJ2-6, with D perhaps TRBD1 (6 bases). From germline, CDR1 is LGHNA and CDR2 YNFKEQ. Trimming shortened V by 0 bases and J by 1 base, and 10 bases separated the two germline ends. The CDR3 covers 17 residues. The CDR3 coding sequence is TGTGCCAGCAGCCAAGATGGGACACCTTCTGGGGCCAACGTCCTGACTTTC. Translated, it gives CASSQDGTPSGANVLTF.

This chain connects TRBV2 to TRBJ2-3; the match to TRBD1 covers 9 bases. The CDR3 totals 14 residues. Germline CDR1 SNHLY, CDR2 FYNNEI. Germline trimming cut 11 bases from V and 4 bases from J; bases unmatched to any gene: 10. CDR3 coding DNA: TGTGCCGGCCGGGGGGACAGGGAGCCAGATACGCAGTATTTT. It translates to CAGRGDREPDTQYF.

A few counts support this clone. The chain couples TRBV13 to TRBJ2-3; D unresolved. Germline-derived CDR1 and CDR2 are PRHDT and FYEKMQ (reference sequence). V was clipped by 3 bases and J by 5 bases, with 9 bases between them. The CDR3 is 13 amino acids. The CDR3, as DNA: TGTGCCAGCAGCTTGGCCCACGTAGATACGCAGTATTTT. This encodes CASSLAHVDTQYF.

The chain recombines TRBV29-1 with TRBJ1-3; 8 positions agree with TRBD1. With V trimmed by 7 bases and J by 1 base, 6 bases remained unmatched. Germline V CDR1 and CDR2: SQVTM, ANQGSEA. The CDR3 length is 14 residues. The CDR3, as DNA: TGCAGCGCCCGCCAGGGGGCTTCTGGAAACACCATATATTTT. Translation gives CSARQGASGNTIYF.